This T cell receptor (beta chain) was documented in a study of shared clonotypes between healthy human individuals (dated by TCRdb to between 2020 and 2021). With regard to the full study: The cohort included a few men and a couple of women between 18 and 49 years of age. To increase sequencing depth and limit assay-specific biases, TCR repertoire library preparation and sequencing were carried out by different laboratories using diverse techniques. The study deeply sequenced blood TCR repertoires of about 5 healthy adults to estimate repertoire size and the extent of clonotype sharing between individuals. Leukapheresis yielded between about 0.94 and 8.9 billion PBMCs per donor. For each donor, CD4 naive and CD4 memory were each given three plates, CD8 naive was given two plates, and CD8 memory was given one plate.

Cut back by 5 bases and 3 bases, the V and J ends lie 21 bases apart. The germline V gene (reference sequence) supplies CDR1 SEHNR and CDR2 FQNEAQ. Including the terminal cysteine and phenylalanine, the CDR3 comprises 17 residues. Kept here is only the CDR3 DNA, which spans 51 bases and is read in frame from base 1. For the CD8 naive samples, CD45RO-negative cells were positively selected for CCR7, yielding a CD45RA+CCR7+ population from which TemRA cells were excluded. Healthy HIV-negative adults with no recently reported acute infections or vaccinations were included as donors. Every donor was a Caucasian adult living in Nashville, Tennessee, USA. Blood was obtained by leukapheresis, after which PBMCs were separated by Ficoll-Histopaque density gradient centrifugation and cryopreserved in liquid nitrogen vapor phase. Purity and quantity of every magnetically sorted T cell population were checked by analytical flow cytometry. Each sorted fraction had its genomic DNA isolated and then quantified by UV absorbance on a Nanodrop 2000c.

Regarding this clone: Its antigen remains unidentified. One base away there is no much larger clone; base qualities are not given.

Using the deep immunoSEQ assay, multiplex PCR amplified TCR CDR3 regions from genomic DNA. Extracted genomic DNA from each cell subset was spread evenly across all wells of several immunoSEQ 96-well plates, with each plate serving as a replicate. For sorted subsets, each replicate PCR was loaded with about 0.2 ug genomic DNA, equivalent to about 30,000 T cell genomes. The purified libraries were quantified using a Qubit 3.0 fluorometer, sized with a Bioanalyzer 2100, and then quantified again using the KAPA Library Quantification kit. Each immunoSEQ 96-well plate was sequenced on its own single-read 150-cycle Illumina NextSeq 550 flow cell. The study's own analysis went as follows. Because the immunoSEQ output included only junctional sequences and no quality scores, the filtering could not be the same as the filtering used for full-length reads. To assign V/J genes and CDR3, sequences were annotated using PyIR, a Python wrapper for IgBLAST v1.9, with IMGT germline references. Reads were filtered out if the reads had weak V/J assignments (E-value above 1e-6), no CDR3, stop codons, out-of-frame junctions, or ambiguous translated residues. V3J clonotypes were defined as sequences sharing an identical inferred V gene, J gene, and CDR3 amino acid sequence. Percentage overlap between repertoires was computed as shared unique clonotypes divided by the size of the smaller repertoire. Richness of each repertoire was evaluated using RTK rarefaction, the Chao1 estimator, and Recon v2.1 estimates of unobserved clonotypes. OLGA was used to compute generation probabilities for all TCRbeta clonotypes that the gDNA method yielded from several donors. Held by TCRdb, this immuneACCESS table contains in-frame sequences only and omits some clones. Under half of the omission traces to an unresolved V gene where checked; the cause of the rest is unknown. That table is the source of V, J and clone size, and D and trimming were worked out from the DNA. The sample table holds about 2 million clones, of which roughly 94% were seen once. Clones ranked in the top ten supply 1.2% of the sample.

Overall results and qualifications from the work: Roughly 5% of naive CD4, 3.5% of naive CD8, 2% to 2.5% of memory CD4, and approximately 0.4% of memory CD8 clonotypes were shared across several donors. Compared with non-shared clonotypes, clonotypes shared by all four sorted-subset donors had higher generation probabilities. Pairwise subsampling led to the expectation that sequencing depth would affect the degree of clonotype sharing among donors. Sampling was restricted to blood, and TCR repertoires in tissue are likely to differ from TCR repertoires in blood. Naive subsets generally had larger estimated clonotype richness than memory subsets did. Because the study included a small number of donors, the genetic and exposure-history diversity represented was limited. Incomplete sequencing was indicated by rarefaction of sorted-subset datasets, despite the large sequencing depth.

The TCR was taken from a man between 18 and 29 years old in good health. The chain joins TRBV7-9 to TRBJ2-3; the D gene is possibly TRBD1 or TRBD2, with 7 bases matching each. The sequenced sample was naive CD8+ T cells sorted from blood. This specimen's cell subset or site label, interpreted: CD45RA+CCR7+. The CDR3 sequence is CASSQGGEGQMTDTQYF. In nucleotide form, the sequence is TGTGCCAGCAGCCAAGGCGGGGAGGGACAGATGACAGATACGCAGTATTTT.